This T cell receptor (beta chain) was observed in a study of B cell selection in AIRE deficiency. The data were produced by immunoSEQ multiplex PCR, yet TCRdb's version contains in-frame clones alone and is incomplete. Among approximately 25,000 clones listed, roughly 95% were seen once. CDR3 length: 14 amino acids. CDR1 and CDR2 from the germline V gene are SGHAT and FQDESV (reference sequence). V gave up 6 bases and J gave up 5 bases; unmatched junction bases: 5. Sorting defined conventional CD4 T cells as CD4+CD127+. This TCR derives from a human donor in good health. The chain carries TRBV11-1 and TRBJ2-1; 9 bases map to TRBD1. The sequenced sample consisted of CD4+CD127+ conventional T cells sorted from PBMCs. The CDR3 loop reads CASSKTGGHNEQFF. The CDR3 DNA reads as TGTGCCAGCAGTAAAACAGGGGGCCACAATGAGCAGTTCTTC.